The rows below give T cell receptor beta chains drawn from one sample of a study of T cell changes during pregnancy in multiple sclerosis. Libraries were prepared by immunoSEQ multiplex PCR; TCRdb keeps only in-frame clonotypes and omits some of them. The sample has about 70,000 clones, nearly 95% seen once; the top ten hold under 0.35%. The sample here was CD4+ T cells from peripheral blood mononuclear cells, taken after pregnancy. The receptors come from a female donor with multiple sclerosis, enrolled in a pregnancy study. Each CDR3 is given with its conserved first and last residue. A D gene is named only where the DNA matches it firmly. Clone size appears in some rows only: once, few, many, or a class for an expanded clone.

cdr3_aa | cdr3_nt | clone_size | j_call | d_call | v_call
CASSRGENTIYF | TGTGCCAGCAGCCGGGGGGAAAACACCATATATTTT | - | TRBJ1-3 | - | TRBV2
CASSSSFGLKETQYF | TGCGCCAGCAGCTCTTCCTTCGGACTGAAAGAGACCCAGTACTTC | - | TRBJ2-5 | - | TRBV5-1
CASSLRQAGSPYEQYF | TGTGCCAGCAGTTTAAGGCAGGCAGGGTCGCCCTACGAGCAGTACTTC | - | TRBJ2-7 | - | TRBV27
CASRDRATGELFF | TGTGCCAGCAGGGACAGGGCCACCGGGGAGCTGTTTTTT | - | TRBJ2-2 | TRBD1 | TRBV2
CASRASGRGYRETQYF | TGTGCCAGTCGGGCCAGCGGGAGAGGCTATCGAGAGACCCAGTACTTC | - | TRBJ2-5 | TRBD2 | TRBV28
CASSPRGANNQPQHF | TGTGCCAGCAGTCCCCGGGGGGCCAACAATCAGCCCCAGCATTTT | once | TRBJ1-5 | - | TRBV28
CASSLAASGGYNEQFF | TGTGCCAGCAGCTTAGCGGCTAGCGGGGGATACAATGAGCAGTTCTTC | once | TRBJ2-1 | TRBD2 | TRBV7-7
CASTDTGYTEAFF | TGTGCCAGTACTGATACAGGGTACACTGAAGCTTTCTTT | - | TRBJ1-1 | - | TRBV7-9
CASSQTSGGLGGYTF | TGTGCCAGCAGCCAGACAAGTGGGGGCCTTGGTGGCTACACCTTC | - | TRBJ1-2 | - | TRBV7-9
CASSLAGMNTEAFF | TGTGCCAGCAGCTTGGCAGGGATGAACACTGAAGCTTTCTTT | - | TRBJ1-1 | - | TRBV5-4
CASGLGGTEAFF | TGTGCTAGTGGTTTGGGCGGGACTGAAGCTTTCTTT | - | TRBJ1-1 | - | TRBV12-5
CASSHINSGELFF | TGTGCCAGCAGCCACATTAATTCCGGGGAGCTGTTTTTT | few | TRBJ2-2 | - | TRBV11-2
CASSAGLAEIGEETQYF | TGTGCCAGCAGCGCGGGACTAGCGGAAATTGGGGAGGAGACCCAGTACTTC | - | TRBJ2-5 | TRBD2 | TRBV13
CSVDPMTSGGYTF | TGCAGCGTTGATCCGATGACCTCAGGAGGCTACACCTTC | - | TRBJ1-2 | - | TRBV29-1
CASSQAQDTQPKNIQYF | TGTGCCAGCAGCCAAGCCCAGGACACCCAGCCCAAAAACATTCAGTACTTC | - | TRBJ2-4 | - | TRBV14
CASSRVTGLGNTEAFF | TGTGCCAGCAGTCGAGTGACAGGCCTCGGGAACACTGAAGCTTTCTTT | few | TRBJ1-1 | - | TRBV28
CASSRAGLAGGGTDTQYF | TGCGCCAGCAGCCGCGCGGGACTAGCGGGAGGTGGCACAGATACGCAGTATTTT | - | TRBJ2-3 | TRBD2 | TRBV4-1
CASSLDSVLHGYTF | TGTGCCAGCAGCTTAGATAGCGTTCTCCATGGCTACACCTTC | - | TRBJ1-2 | - | TRBV7-9
CASSVGTALYTGELFF | TGTGCCAGCAGCGTGGGGACAGCTCTCTACACCGGGGAGCTGTTTTTT | - | TRBJ2-2 | TRBD1 | TRBV7-6
CASSMVGETQYF | TGTGCCAGTAGTATGGTCGGGGAGACCCAGTACTTC | once | TRBJ2-5 | - | TRBV19
CASSLELAVAKNIQYF | TGCGCCAGCAGCTTGGAACTAGCGGTAGCCAAAAACATTCAGTACTTC | - | TRBJ2-4 | TRBD2 | TRBV5-1
CASSLGGVGGSLSYEQYF | TGTGCCAGCAGCTTAGGGGGTGTGGGGGGAAGTCTTTCCTACGAGCAGTACTTC | - | TRBJ2-7 | - | TRBV11-2
CASSLSGGSSYNEQFF | TGTGCCAGCAGTTTATCGGGCGGGAGCTCCTACAATGAGCAGTTCTTC | once | TRBJ2-1 | TRBD2 | TRBV27
CASSPTDSNEQYF | TGTGCCAGCTCACCGACGGACAGTAACGAGCAGTACTTC | - | TRBJ2-7 | - | TRBV18
CASSLRDRGSEQFF | TGTGCCAGCAGCTTGCGGGACAGGGGGAGTGAGCAGTTCTTC | - | TRBJ2-1 | TRBD1 | TRBV7-2
CASSEVRQAEAFF | TGTGCCAGCAGTGAAGTGAGACAGGCTGAAGCTTTCTTT | - | TRBJ1-1 | - | TRBV2
CASSVRPRAGDEQFF | TGTGCCAGCAGCGTACGACCCAGGGCCGGCGATGAGCAGTTCTTC | - | TRBJ2-1 | - | TRBV9
CASSYGARGPSGELFF | TGTGCCAGCAGTTACGGCGCCAGGGGGCCGTCCGGGGAGCTGTTTTTT | - | TRBJ2-2 | TRBD1 | TRBV6-6
CATSRERGLNQPQHF | TGTGCCACCAGCAGAGAGAGGGGACTCAATCAGCCCCAGCATTTT | - | TRBJ1-5 | - | TRBV15
CAWSGGQGSNQPQHF | TGTGCCTGGAGTGGGGGACAGGGGAGCAATCAGCCCCAGCATTTT | - | TRBJ1-5 | TRBD1 | TRBV30
CASSYRTSNTGELFF | TGTGCCAGCAGCTACCGGACTAGTAACACCGGGGAGCTGTTTTTT | - | TRBJ2-2 | TRBD2 | TRBV5-4
CASSPQRGAGNEQFF | TGTGCCAGCAGTCCCCAGCGGGGGGCGGGAAATGAGCAGTTCTTC | - | TRBJ2-1 | TRBD2 | TRBV6-6
CASSFPDRGLYEQYF | TGTGCCAGCAGTTTCCCGGACAGGGGTTTATACGAGCAGTACTTC | - | TRBJ2-7 | TRBD1 | TRBV28
CASSLWWGPGSYEQYF | TGTGCCAGCAGTTTGTGGTGGGGCCCCGGGAGCTACGAGCAGTACTTC | - | TRBJ2-7 | - | TRBV27
CASSEILSGSPLHF | TGTGCCAGCAGTGAAATACTAAGCGGTTCACCCCTCCACTTT | - | TRBJ1-6 | - | TRBV2
CASSRDFGLGGYTF | TGTGCCAGCAGCAGGGACTTCGGGTTAGGGGGCTACACCTTC | - | TRBJ1-2 | - | TRBV6-1
CASSLGYRSYGYTF | TGTGCCAGCAGTCTCGGTTACAGGAGCTATGGCTACACCTTC | - | TRBJ1-2 | - | TRBV5-4
CASSPSRVNTEAFF | TGTGCCAGCAGCCCCTCCCGGGTGAACACTGAAGCTTTCTTT | - | TRBJ1-1 | - | TRBV5-4
CASSFGTPNEQFF | TGTGCCAGCAGCTTCGGGACTCCCAATGAGCAGTTCTTC | - | TRBJ2-1 | - | TRBV7-6
CASSLGGTGYEQYF | TGTGCCAGCAGCTTGGGGGGGACAGGCTACGAGCAGTACTTC | - | TRBJ2-7 | TRBD1 | TRBV5-6
CTSSRGLRVRYTQYF | TGCACCAGCAGCCGCGGACTACGTGTACGATATACGCAGTATTTT | - | TRBJ2-3 | - | TRBV1
CASSPDRTPNYGYTF | TGTGCCAGCAGCCCCGACAGGACCCCTAACTATGGCTACACCTTC | - | TRBJ1-2 | - | TRBV7-2
CAISESRGGLGEQFF | TGTGCCATCAGTGAGTCTCGGGGGGGCCTTGGTGAGCAGTTCTTC | - | TRBJ2-1 | TRBD2 | TRBV10-3
CSVQTGTGFQPQHF | TGCAGCGTTCAAACCGGGACAGGGTTTCAGCCCCAGCATTTT | - | TRBJ1-5 | TRBD1 | TRBV29-1
CASSLAGTGVFGYTF | TGTGCCAGCAGCTTGGCCGGGACAGGGGTCTTTGGCTACACCTTC | - | TRBJ1-2 | TRBD1 | TRBV5-6